The clone carrying this TCR beta chain was found a few times. Its antigen is unidentified. This record belongs to a study of beta chain features in type 1 diabetes. Overall study results and limits: A potential influence of HLA type upon TCRB rearrangement remained unresolved herein. Across all four CD4+ subsets, people with type 1 diabetes showed modestly shorter TCRB CDR3s. With patients and controls alike, PCR might favor shorter templates to an equal degree.

The CDR3 has 15 residues. CDR1 and CDR2 (germline): SGHRS, YFSETQ. The V end was cut by 5 bases, the J end by 1 base, with 14 bases between. Reverse transcription of all isolated RNA meant that expressed TCRB transcripts were sequenced. Approximately 3.6 million reads, on average, came from each naive, central memory and regulatory T cell sample. Sequenced by immunoSEQ multiplex PCR; TCRdb stores in-frame clones only, minus some. This table holds around 250,000 clones, roughly a quarter found once. Each sorted fraction was over 95% pure. The source of this sequence is a woman in her 30s with type 1 diabetes. The sequenced sample was naive CD4+ T cells from blood. This rearrangement joins TRBV5-1 to TRBJ2-3; D is possibly TRBD1 (6 bases). CDR3 residues: CASSEQGSGTDTQYF. CDR3 bases: TGCGCCAGCAGTGAACAGGGTAGTGGCACAGATACGCAGTATTTT.